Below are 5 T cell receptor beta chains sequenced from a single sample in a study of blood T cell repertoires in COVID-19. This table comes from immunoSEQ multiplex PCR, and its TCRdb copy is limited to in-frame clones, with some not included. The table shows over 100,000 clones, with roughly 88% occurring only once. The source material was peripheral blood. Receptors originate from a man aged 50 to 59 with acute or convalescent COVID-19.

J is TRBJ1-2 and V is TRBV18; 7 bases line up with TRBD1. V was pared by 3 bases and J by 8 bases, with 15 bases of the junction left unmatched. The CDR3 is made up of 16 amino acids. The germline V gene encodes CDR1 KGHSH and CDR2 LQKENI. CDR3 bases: TGTGCCAGCTCACCTACCGGAGGGGGCGCGGGCTTGGGCTACACCTTC. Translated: CASSPTGGGAGLGYTF.

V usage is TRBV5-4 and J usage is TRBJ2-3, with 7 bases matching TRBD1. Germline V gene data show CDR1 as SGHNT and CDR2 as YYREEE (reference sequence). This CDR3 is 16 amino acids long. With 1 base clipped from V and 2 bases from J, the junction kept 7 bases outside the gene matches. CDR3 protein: CASSLYGTAFTDTQYF. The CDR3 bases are TGTGCCAGCAGCTTGTACGGGACAGCTTTCACAGATACGCAGTATTTT.

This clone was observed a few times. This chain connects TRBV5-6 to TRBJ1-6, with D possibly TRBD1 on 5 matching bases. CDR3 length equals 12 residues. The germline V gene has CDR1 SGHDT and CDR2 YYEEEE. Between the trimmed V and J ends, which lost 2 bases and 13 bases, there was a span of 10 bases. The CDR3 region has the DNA TGTGCCAGCAGCTTTGGGGAGGGGCCCCTCCACTTT. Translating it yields CASSFGEGPLHF. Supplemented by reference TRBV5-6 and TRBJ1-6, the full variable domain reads DAGVTQSPTHLIKTRGQQVTLRCSPKSGHDTVSWYQQALGQGPQFIFQYYEEEERQRGNFPDRFSGHQFPNYSSELNVNALLLGDSALYLCASSFGEGPLHFGNGTRLTVT.

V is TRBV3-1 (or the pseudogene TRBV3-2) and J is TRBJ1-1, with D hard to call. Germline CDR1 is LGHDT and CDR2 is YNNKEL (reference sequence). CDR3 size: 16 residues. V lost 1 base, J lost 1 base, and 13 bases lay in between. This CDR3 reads CASSQGAQRGNTEAFF. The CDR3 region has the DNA TGTGCCAGCAGCCAAGGAGCCCAGCGGGGGAACACTGAAGCTTTCTTT.

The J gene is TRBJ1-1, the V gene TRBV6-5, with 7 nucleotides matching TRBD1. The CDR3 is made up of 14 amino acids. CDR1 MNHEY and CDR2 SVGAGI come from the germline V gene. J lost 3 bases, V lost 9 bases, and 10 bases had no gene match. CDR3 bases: TGTGCCAGTAAGACAGGGCCCGGGGACACTGAAGCTTTCTTT. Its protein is CASKTGPGDTEAFF.